This is a list of T cell receptor beta chains from one sample in a study of blood T cell repertoires in COVID-19. Assay used: immunoSEQ multiplex PCR; TCRdb lists only in-frame clones, some missing. The repertoire consists of some 240,000 clones, with roughly 90% occurring once and the leading ten covering about 6%. Sequenced material: peripheral blood. These receptors were taken from a man aged 55 to 69 who had recovered from COVID-19. CDR3s include the opening cysteine and the closing phenylalanine or tryptophan. The D gene is left open where the match is weak.

D gene: TRBD1
V gene: TRBV6-1
J gene: TRBJ1-1
CDR3 protein: CASSETRTGGAITEAFF

D gene: .
V gene: TRBV11-1
J gene: TRBJ2-3
CDR3 protein: CASSLVGGTSTDTQYF

D gene: .
V gene: TRBV6-5
J gene: TRBJ1-6
CDR3 protein: CASSYKDPQGSPLHF

D gene: .
V gene: TRBV19
J gene: TRBJ1-2
CDR3 protein: CASSIGSANYGYTF

D gene: .
V gene: TRBV12-3/TRBV12-4
J gene: TRBJ2-7
CDR3 protein: CASSLLAMSEQYF

D gene: .
V gene: TRBV29-1
J gene: TRBJ1-1
CDR3 protein: CSVGPGRTEAFF

D gene: .
V gene: TRBV24-1
J gene: TRBJ2-2
CDR3 protein: CATRDSGTGELFF

D gene: TRBD1
V gene: TRBV5-1
J gene: TRBJ2-1
CDR3 protein: CASSSGTGVENEQFF

D gene: .
V gene: TRBV10-3
J gene: TRBJ2-3
CDR3 protein: CAISLYGDTQYF

D gene: .
V gene: TRBV2
J gene: TRBJ2-7
CDR3 protein: CASRSVSYEQYF

D gene: TRBD2
V gene: TRBV11-2
J gene: TRBJ2-1
CDR3 protein: CASSLVHSGLANYNEQFF

D gene: TRBD1
V gene: TRBV7-3
J gene: TRBJ1-5
CDR3 protein: CASSRYRGQPQHF

D gene: .
V gene: TRBV5-5
J gene: TRBJ1-1
CDR3 protein: CASSRAPGINTEAFF

D gene: TRBD1
V gene: TRBV2
J gene: TRBJ1-5
CDR3 protein: CASSGTGGSQPQHF

D gene: .
V gene: TRBV30
J gene: TRBJ1-2
CDR3 protein: CALARDTRGYTF

D gene: TRBD1
V gene: TRBV5-6
J gene: TRBJ1-1
CDR3 protein: CASSLGDRVGAFF

D gene: .
V gene: TRBV6-5
J gene: TRBJ1-2
CDR3 protein: CASIMGQHYGYTF

D gene: .
V gene: TRBV6-1
J gene: TRBJ2-1
CDR3 protein: CASSEEEGLSWARYNEQFF

D gene: TRBD1
V gene: TRBV6-5
J gene: TRBJ2-5
CDR3 protein: CASSQGTGRETQYF

D gene: TRBD2
V gene: TRBV2
J gene: TRBJ2-4
CDR3 protein: CASSSSGVKNIQYF

D gene: TRBD1
V gene: TRBV5-4
J gene: TRBJ1-6
CDR3 protein: CASSAGQINSPLHF

D gene: .
V gene: TRBV28
J gene: TRBJ1-1
CDR3 protein: CASTTGGKNTEAFF

D gene: TRBD1
V gene: TRBV24-1
J gene: TRBJ1-2
CDR3 protein: CATRATGGDYGYTF

D gene: TRBD2
V gene: TRBV7-2
J gene: TRBJ2-1
CDR3 protein: CASTKGGTSYNEQFF

D gene: TRBD1
V gene: TRBV5-1
J gene: TRBJ2-5
CDR3 protein: CASSPSGQEETQYF

D gene: TRBD1
V gene: TRBV7-2
J gene: TRBJ1-2
CDR3 protein: CASSPPGGDRGGYTF

D gene: TRBD2
V gene: TRBV13
J gene: TRBJ2-1
CDR3 protein: CASSIRSSVGLAGVIQGDEQFF

D gene: TRBD2
V gene: TRBV7-3
J gene: TRBJ2-1
CDR3 protein: CASSSGTSGLDEQFF

D gene: TRBD2
V gene: TRBV28
J gene: TRBJ2-7
CDR3 protein: CASSLSPGLAYEQYF

D gene: .
V gene: TRBV28
J gene: TRBJ1-4
CDR3 protein: CASRSLGGDEKLFF

D gene: .
V gene: TRBV19
J gene: TRBJ2-2
CDR3 protein: CASSMGRSGANTGELFF

D gene: .
V gene: TRBV11-2
J gene: TRBJ2-2
CDR3 protein: CASSLGVLGGWKNTGELFF

D gene: TRBD1
V gene: TRBV18
J gene: TRBJ2-1
CDR3 protein: CASSLGQGLNNEQFF

D gene: TRBD2
V gene: TRBV24-1
J gene: TRBJ2-3
CDR3 protein: CATSQREGRADTQYF

D gene: TRBD1
V gene: TRBV28
J gene: TRBJ2-7
CDR3 protein: CATQGDLRSSEQYF

D gene: .
V gene: TRBV5-4
J gene: TRBJ1-5
CDR3 protein: CASSLRGDNQPQHF

D gene: .
V gene: TRBV28
J gene: TRBJ1-2
CDR3 protein: CASSLGSGPYGYTF

D gene: TRBD2
V gene: TRBV7-8
J gene: TRBJ2-1
CDR3 protein: CASSFTPWREGTFVNEQFF